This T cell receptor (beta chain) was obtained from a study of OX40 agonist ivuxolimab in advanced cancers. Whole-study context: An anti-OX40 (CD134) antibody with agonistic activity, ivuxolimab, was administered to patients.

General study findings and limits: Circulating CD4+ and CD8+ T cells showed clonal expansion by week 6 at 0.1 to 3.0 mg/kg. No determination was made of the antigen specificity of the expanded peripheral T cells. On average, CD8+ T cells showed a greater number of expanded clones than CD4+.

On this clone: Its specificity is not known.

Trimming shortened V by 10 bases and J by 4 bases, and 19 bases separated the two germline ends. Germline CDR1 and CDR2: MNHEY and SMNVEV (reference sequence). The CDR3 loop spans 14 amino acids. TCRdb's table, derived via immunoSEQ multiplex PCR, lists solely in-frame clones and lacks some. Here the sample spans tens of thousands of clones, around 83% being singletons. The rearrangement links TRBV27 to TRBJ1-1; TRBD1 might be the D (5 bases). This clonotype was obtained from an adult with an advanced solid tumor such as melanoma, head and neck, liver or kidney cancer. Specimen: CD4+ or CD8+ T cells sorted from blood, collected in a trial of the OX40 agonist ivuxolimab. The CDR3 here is CATVPSGVGTEAFF. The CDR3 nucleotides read TGTGCCACCGTACCGTCGGGGGTCGGCACTGAAGCTTTCTTT.